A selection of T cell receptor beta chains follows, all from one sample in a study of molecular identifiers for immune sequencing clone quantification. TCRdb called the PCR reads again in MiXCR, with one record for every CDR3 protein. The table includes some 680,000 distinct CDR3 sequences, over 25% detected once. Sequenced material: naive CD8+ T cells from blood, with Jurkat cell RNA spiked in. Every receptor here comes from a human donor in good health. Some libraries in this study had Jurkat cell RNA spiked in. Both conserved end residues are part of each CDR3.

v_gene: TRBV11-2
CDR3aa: CASSLEMDLSGGLSYEQYF

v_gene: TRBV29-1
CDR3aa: CSVEGVDREQFF

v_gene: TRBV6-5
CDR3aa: CASRKGRSGTGELFF

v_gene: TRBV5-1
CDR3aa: CASSLGQGALAYEAFF

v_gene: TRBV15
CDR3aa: CATQRQGADEQYF

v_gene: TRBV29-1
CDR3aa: CSVVGYEQFF

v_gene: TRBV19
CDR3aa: CASSRSAREGYYEQYF

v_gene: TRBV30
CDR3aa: CAWSVGATNTGELFF

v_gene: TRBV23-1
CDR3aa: CASIPGRCTDTQYF

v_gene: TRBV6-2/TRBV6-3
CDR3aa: CASSYASDSLSSQYF

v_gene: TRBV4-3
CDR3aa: CASSQARAPAEAFF

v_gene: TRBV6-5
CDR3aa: CASSAGGAMYEQYF

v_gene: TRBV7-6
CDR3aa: CASSLVHRAGGYNEQFF

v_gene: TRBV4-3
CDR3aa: CASSNRTTFVYEQYF

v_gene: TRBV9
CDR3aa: CASSVGTAGLEKLFF

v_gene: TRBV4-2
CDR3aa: CASSQVDTSNQPQHF

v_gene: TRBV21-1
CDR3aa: CASSKESRGPTGDIQYF

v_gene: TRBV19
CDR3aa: CASSWAGVGYEQYF

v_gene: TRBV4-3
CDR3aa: CASSQEFPGGEEKLFF

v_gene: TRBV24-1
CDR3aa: CATSDSGVDEQFF

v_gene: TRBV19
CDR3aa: CASSIFGSSSNQPQHF

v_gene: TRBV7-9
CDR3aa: CAIRWESGTEAFF

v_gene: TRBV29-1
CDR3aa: CSTLRRYNEQFF

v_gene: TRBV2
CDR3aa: CASKIASGNTIYF

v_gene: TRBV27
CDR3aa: CASSRGSAGELFF

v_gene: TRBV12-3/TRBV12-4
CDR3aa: CASSFWRFSGNTIYF

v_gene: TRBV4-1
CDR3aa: CASSQDPPDRAGGTEAFF

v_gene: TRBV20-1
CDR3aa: CSARGGDTTVRSYNSPLHF

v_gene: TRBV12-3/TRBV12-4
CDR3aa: CASSNRVTDTQYF

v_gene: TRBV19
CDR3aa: CASSGGVDTQYF

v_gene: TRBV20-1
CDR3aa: CSARVLAGGLADTQYF

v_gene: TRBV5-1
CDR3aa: CASSIGQGPGGELLF

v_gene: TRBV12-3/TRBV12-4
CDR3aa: CASSYYHGDYEQYF

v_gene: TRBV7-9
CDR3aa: CASSLVQYGNTIYF

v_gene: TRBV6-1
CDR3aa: CASSETVGLAVYEQYF

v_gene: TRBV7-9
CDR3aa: CASSVPGQGFYGYTF

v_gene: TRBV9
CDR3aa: CASSVGQDYGYTF

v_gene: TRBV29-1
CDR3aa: CSSPGTPEKLFF

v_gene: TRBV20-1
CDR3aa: CSPPGRVYEQYF

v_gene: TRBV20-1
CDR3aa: CSARDLGQDTGELFF

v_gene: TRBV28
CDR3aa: CASSFSPQETQYF

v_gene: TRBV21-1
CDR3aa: CASSRGDPPEFLLGNTIYF

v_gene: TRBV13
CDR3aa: CASSADGGQYEQYF

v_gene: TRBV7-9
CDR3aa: CASSPPLEGDEQYF